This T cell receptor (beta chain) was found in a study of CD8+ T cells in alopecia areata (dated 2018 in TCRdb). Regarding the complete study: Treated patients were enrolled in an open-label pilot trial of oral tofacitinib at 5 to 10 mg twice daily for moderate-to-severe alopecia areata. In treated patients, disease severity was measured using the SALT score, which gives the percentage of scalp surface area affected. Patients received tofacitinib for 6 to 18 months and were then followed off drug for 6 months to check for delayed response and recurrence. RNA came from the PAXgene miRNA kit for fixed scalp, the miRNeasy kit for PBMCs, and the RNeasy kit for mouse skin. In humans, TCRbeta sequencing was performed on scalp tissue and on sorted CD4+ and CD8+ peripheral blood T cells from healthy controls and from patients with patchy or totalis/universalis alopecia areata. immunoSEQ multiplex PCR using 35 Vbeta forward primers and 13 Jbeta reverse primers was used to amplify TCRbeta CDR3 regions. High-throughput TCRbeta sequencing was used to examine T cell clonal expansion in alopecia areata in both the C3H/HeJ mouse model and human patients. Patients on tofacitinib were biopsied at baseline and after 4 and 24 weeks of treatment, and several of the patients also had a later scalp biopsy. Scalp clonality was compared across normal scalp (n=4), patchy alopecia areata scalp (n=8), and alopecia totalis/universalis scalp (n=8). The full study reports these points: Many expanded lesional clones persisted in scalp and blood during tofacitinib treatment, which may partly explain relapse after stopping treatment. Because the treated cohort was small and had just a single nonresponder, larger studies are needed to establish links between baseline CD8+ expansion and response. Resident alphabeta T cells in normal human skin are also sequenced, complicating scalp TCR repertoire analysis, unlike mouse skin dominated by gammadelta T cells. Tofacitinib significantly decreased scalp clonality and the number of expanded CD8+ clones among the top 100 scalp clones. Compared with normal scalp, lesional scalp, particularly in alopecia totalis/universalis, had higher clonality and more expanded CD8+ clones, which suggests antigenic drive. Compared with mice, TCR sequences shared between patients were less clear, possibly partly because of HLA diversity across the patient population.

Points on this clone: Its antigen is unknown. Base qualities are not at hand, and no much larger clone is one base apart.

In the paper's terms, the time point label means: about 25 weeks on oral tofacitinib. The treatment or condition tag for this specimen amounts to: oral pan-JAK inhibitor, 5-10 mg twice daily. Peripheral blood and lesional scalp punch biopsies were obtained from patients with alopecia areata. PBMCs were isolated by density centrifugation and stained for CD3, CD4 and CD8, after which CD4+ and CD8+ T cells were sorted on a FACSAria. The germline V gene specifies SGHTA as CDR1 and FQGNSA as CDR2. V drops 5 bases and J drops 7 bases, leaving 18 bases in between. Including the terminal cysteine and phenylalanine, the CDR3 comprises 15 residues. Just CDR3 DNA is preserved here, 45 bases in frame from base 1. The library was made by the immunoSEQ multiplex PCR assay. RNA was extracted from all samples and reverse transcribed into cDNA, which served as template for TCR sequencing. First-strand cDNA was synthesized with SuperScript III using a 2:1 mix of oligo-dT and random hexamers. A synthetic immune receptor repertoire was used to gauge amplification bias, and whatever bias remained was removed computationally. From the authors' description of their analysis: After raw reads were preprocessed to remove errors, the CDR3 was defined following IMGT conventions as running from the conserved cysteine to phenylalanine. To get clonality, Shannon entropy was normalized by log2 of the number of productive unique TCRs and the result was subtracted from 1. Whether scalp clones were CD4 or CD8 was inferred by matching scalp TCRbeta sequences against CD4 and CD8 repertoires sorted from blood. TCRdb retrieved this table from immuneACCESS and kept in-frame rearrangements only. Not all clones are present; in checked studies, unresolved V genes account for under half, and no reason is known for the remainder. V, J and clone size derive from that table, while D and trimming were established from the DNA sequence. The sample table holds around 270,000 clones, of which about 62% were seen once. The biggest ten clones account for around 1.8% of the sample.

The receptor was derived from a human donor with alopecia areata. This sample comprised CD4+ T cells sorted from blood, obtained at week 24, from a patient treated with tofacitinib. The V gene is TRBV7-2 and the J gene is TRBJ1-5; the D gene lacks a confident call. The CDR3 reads CASSQESGTGQPQHF. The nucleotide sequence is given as TGTGCCAGCAGCCAGGAATCAGGTACGGGGCAGCCCCAGCATTTT.